Sequencing of this T cell receptor beta chain was carried out in a study of STAT3 mutations in large granular lymphocyte leukemia. Looking at the study overall: Among longitudinally sequenced T-LGLL patients, roughly half had canonical activating STAT3 mutations detected. Points from the study as a whole: Variable sampling intervals and differing treatment regimens complicated linking therapy response to TCR clonal burden changes. At least one immunodominant TCR beta clonotype appeared in every T-cell large granular lymphocyte leukemia patient. No sample exists from the first appearance of each clone.

The CDR3 covers 18 residues. CDR1 is KGHSH and CDR2 is LQKENI in the germline V gene. The V gene lost 1 base and the J gene lost 1 base, with 19 bases spanning the gap. This clone came up a few times. Its cognate antigen is unknown. TCRbeta libraries averaged approximately 42,000 productive templates per sample. The assay was immunoSEQ multiplex PCR, and TCRdb's table has in-frame clones only and misses some. The profile shows around 30,000 clones, more than 75% of them singletons. The rearrangement joins TRBV18 to TRBJ1-1; D ambiguous. Specimen: peripheral blood mononuclear cells. This clonotype originated in a man in his sixties with T-cell large granular lymphocyte leukemia. Some clones in this sample may be carry-over from other donors' samples. The CDR3 coding sequence is TGTGCCAGCTCACCACTTGGCGGAGGGTCTTTGGCGAACACTGAAGCTTTCTTT. This codes for CASSPLGGGSLANTEAFF.